This T cell receptor (beta chain) is from a study of cytomegalovirus exposure and HLA in healthy donors. This CDR3 contains 16 residues. J gave up 0 bases and V 2 bases, and 5 bases lay outside the gene matches. The germline gives CDR1 GTSNPN, CDR2 SVGIG (reference sequence). Primers for the PCR totalled 60 Vbeta and 13 Jbeta. Assay used: immunoSEQ multiplex PCR; TCRdb lists only in-frame clones, some missing. The table for this sample gives just over 80,000 clones. V gene TRBV30 combines with J gene TRBJ2-3, with 10 bases identical to TRBD2. Sequencing was done on a sample of PBMCs. This clonotype was sampled from a woman in her twenties or thirties in good health and CMV-seronegative. The CDR3 protein is CAWSPSTSGSTDTQYF. CDR3 bases: TGTGCCTGGAGTCCCTCGACTAGCGGGAGCACAGATACGCAGTATTTT.